This TCR beta chain was retrieved from a study of tumor-infiltrating lymphocytes in primary liver carcinoma. cDNA specific to TCR beta was made from 500 ng of total RNA, with a constant-region primer employed for priming. ARM-PCR was slightly modified, and three nested multiplex PCR rounds with it gave rise to the TCR beta libraries. Both of the initial two PCR rounds ran for around 10 cycles and employed TRBV1-TRBV30 forward primers alongside a C-beta reverse primer. TCRdb re-analysed the multiplex PCR reads in MiXCR, keeping a single row per CDR3 protein. The sample gives roughly 78,000 distinct CDR3 sequences, 60% to 80% of which show up once; roughly an eighth is in the top ten. Without any cell sorting, roughly 20-32 mg of bulk tissue yielded co-extracted RNA and DNA. Germline V gives CDR1 MNHEY, CDR2 SVGAGI. V shed 9 bases and J 3 bases; nucleotides not matched to a gene: 13. The length of the CDR3 is 16 residues.

The sequence came from a woman aged 55-75 years with primary liver carcinoma and hepatitis B virus infection. V and J are TRBV6-5 and TRBJ2-4, with 8 bases lining up with TRBD2. The sequencing input was liver tumor tissue from sampling region 4. The sample's subset: tumor region T4, right-lateral pole. CDR3 bases: TGTGCCAGGATGCGGAACGGGAGGGGGGGCAAAAACATTCAGTACTTC. Protein: CARMRNGRGGKNIQYF.